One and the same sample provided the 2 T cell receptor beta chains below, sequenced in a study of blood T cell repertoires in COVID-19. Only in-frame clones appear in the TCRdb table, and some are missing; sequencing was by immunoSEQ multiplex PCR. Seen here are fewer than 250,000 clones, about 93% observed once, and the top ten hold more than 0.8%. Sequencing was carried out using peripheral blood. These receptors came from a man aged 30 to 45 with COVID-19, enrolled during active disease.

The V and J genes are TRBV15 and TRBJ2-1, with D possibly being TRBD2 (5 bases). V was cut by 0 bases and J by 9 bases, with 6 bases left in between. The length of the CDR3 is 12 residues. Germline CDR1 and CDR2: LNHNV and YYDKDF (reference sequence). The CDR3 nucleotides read TGTGCCACCAGCAGAGACGGGGTTGAGCAGTTCTTC. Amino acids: CATSRDGVEQFF.

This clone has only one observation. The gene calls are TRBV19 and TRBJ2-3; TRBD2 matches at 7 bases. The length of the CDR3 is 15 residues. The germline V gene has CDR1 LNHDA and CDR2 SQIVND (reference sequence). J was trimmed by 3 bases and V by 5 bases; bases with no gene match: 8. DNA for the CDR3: TGTGCCAGTAGTCCGAACTGGGGGGGTACAGATACGCAGTATTTT. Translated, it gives CASSPNWGGTDTQYF. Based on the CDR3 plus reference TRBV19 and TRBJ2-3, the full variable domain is DGGITQSPKYLFRKEGQNVTLSCEQNLNHDAMYWYRQDPGQGLRLIYYSQIVNDFQKGDIAEGYSVSREKKESFPLTVTSAQKNPTAFYLCASSPNWGGTDTQYFGPGTRLTVL.